Here is one TCR beta chain with its context. Antigen specificity is unknown. Between the trimmed V and J ends, which lost 6 bases and 4 bases, there was a span of 9 bases. There are 13 residues in the CDR3. Germline V CDR1 and CDR2: MNHNS, SASEGT. These data belong to a study of OX40 agonist ivuxolimab in advanced cancers. Study as a whole: Patients took ivuxolimab, an agonistic anti-OX40 (CD134) antibody. Broader study findings: Among expanded peripheral T cells, antigen specificity went undetermined. At 0.1 to 3.0 mg/kg, clonal expansion of CD4+ and CD8+ blood T cells had occurred by week 6. Among some nonresponders, normalized T-cell clonal expansion was also low.

Libraries were prepared by immunoSEQ multiplex PCR; TCRdb keeps only in-frame clonotypes and omits some of them. Of tens of thousands of clones in the sample, more than 85% were seen once. The sequence was collected from an adult with an advanced solid tumor such as melanoma, head and neck, liver or kidney cancer. This sample comprised CD4+ or CD8+ T cells sorted from blood, obtained in a trial of the OX40 agonist ivuxolimab. J is TRBJ2-2 and V is TRBV6-1, with D maybe TRBD1 (6 bases). The CDR3 DNA follows: TGTGCCAGCAGCGACAGGTTCACCGGGGAGCTGTTTTTT. Translated, it gives CASSDRFTGELFF.